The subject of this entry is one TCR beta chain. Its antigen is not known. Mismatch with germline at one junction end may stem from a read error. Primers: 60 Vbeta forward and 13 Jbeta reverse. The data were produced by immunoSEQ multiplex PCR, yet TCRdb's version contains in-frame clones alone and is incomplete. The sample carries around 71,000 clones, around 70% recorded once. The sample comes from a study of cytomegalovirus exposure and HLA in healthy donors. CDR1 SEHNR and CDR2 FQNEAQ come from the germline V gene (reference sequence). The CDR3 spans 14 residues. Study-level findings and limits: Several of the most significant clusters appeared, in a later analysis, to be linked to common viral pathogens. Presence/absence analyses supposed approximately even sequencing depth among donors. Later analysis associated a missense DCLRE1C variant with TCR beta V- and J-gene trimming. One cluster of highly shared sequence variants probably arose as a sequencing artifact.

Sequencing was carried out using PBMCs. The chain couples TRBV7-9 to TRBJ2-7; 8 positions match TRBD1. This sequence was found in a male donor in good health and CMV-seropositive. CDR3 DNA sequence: TGTTCCAGCAGCTTAGCGGCAGGGGGCTGGGAGCAGTACTTC. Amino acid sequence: CSSSLAAGGWEQYF.